Shown below are 26 T cell receptor beta chains from a single sample sequenced in a study of vaccination and CD4 T cells after COVID-19. Scientists ran DNA taken from cultured CD4+ T cells through the Oncomine TCR Beta short-read assay for sequencing. Using its own MiXCR run on the PCR reads, TCRdb lists one record per CDR3 protein. The sample includes 20,000 to 25,000 distinct CDR3 sequences, 30% to 45% of them seen just once. These TCRs' antigens remain unknown. The time point here: late sampling 161 to 241 days after vaccination in a few convalescent patients. The treatment denotes: roughly ten-day PBMC culture with coronavirus spike peptide pools or control peptides (ViraFEST assay). The specimen comprised CD4+ T cells from blood, cultured in vitro, sampled about 7 months after SARS-CoV-2 vaccination. The receptor source for this set is a human donor who had recovered from COVID-19.

The genes are TRBV20-1 and TRBJ2-7, with D possibly TRBD2 on 5 matching bases. Deletions cut 6 bases from V and 1 base from J, with 13 bases between. There are 13 residues in the CDR3. Germline V lookup: CDR1 DFQATT, CDR2 SNEGSKA (reference sequence). This CDR3 reads CSAQSGWSYEQYF. The CDR3 DNA reads TGCAGTGCACAGAGCGGTTGGTCCTACGAGCAGTACTTC.

The chain couples TRBV2 to TRBJ1-5, with 8 bases lining up with TRBD1. CDR3 size: 14 residues. V dropped 7 bases and J dropped 5; count of bases not matched to a gene: 7. Germline V gene data show CDR1 as SNHLY and CDR2 as FYNNEI. The CDR3 DNA sequence: TGTGCCAGCAAGAACAGGGGGGTGGATCAGCCCCAGCATTTT. It yields the protein CASKNRGVDQPQHF.

The chain carries TRBV7-8 and TRBJ2-5; D is ambiguous. Germline V gene data show CDR1 as SGHVS and CDR2 as FQNEAQ. The V gene lost 5 bases and the J gene lost 4 bases, with 8 bases spanning the gap. This CDR3 region has 12 residues. The CDR3 loop reads CASSPNAETQYF. CDR3 DNA: TGTGCCAGCAGCCCCAACGCAGAGACCCAGTACTTC.

This clonotype was recorded a few times. V is TRBV20-1 and J is TRBJ2-7, with D perhaps TRBD1 (6 bases). From germline, CDR1 is DFQATT and CDR2 SNEGSKA (reference sequence). This CDR3 has 15 amino acids. V lost 1 base and J 0 bases, leaving 13 bases between the germline ends. Written as DNA, the CDR3 is TGCAGTGCTAGAGGAGGGGGAGCCGACTCCTACGAGCAGTACTTC. Its protein product is CSARGGGADSYEQYF.

The chain carries TRBV28 and TRBJ1-2; D gene uncertain. With 5 bases removed from V and 2 bases from J, the gap between germline ends came to 12 bases. The CDR3 runs to 14 residues. The germline gives CDR1 MDHEN, CDR2 SYDVKM. The CDR3 bases are TGTGCCAGCAGTACCAGACATCCCAACTATGGCTACACCTTC. Its protein is CASSTRHPNYGYTF.

V and J are TRBV7-2 and TRBJ2-5, with a weak D call TRBD2 (6 bases). Trimming pared 5 bases from V and 1 base from J, leaving 8 bases between. Germline CDR1 reads SGHTA; CDR2 reads FQGNSA. The CDR3 spans 13 residues. CDR3 sequence reads: CASSRGIQETQYF. The CDR3 DNA follows: TGTGCCAGCAGCCGGGGGATCCAAGAGACCCAGTACTTC.

J is TRBJ2-7 and V is TRBV28, with a tentative D call TRBD1 (6 bases). The length of the CDR3 is 13 residues. Germline values: CDR1 MDHEN, CDR2 SYDVKM. V lost 1 base and J lost 5, with 9 bases in between. CDR3 loop: CASSLSGDHEQYF. CDR3 DNA sequence: TGTGCCAGCAGTTTATCAGGGGACCACGAGCAGTACTTC.

This chain uses TRBV7-2 with TRBJ2-5, with 7 bases that match TRBD2. From germline, CDR1 is SGHTA and CDR2 FQGNSA. With 5 bases clipped from V and 5 bases from J, the junction kept 11 bases outside the gene matches. The CDR3 sequence is 15 residues long. The CDR3 DNA reads TGTGCCAGCAGCCGTCGGACCGTGGGGGGGGAGACCCAGTACTTC. This sequence encodes CASSRRTVGGETQYF.

The rearrangement links TRBV6-5 to TRBJ2-7; 9 nucleotides match TRBD2. V gave up 0 bases and J gave up 4 bases; unmatched junction bases: 4. From germline, CDR1 is MNHEY and CDR2 SVGAGI. The CDR3 consists of 15 residues. In nucleotides, the CDR3 is TGTGCCAGCAGTTACTCTGGCGGGAGGGTGTACGAGCAGTACTTC. This gives the protein CASSYSGGRVYEQYF.

The chain carries TRBV18 and TRBJ2-7; maybe TRBD1 (6 bases). Germline CDR1 is KGHSH and CDR2 is LQKENI. This CDR3 is built from 13 residues. V lost 2 bases, J lost 6 bases, and 11 bases lay in between. The CDR3 DNA reads as TGTGCCAGCTCACCAGCAGGGGCGGGCGAGCAGTACTTC. This gives the protein CASSPAGAGEQYF.

The table lists this clonotype with a few counts. The chain has TRBV27 and TRBJ2-7; 7 bases agree with TRBD2. This CDR3 has 15 amino acids. From germline, CDR1 is MNHEY and CDR2 SMNVEV (reference sequence). V shed 5 bases and J 0 bases; nucleotides not matched to a gene: 7. CDR3 protein: CASSMTSLDSYEQYF. The CDR3, as DNA: TGTGCCAGCAGTATGACTAGCTTGGACTCCTACGAGCAGTACTTC.

This clonotype was counted only a few times. The chain links TRBV6-1 to TRBJ2-7, with D perhaps being TRBD1 or TRBD2 (5 bases each). This CDR3 contains 14 residues. Per germline, CDR1 MNHNS and CDR2 SASEGT. V lost 4 bases and J lost 5, with 15 bases in between. The CDR3 is CASSGDGTSDEQYF. CDR3 nucleotides: TGTGCCAGCAGTGGAGACGGGACGAGTGACGAGCAGTACTTC.

The chain uses TRBV6-1 and TRBJ2-2; D is unresolved. The CDR3 spans 13 residues. Trimming shortened V by 8 bases and J by 0 bases, and 7 bases separated the two germline ends. The germline CDR1 and CDR2 sequences are MNHNS and SASEGT. CDR3 sequence: CASGAANTGELFF. In nucleotides, the CDR3 is TGTGCCAGCGGAGCTGCGAACACCGGGGAGCTGTTTTTT.

V is TRBV19 and J is TRBJ2-7; D is perhaps TRBD1 or TRBD2 (5 bases each). The CDR3 loop spans 14 amino acids. CDR1 is LNHDA, CDR2 SQIVND, per germline (reference sequence). V gave up 6 bases and J gave up 0 bases, with 12 bases separating them. The CDR3, as DNA: TGTGCCAGTAGCCTTCAGGGAGTCTCCTACGAGCAGTACTTC. Translated, it gives CASSLQGVSYEQYF.

The V gene is TRBV20-1, the J gene TRBJ2-6, with D perhaps given as TRBD1 or TRBD2 (5 bases each). CDR3 size: 14 residues. V dropped 6 bases and J dropped 4 bases, with 13 bases sitting between them. CDR1 DFQATT and CDR2 SNEGSKA come from the germline V gene (reference sequence). DNA of the CDR3: TGCAGTGCCAATAAAGGGACGGGGGCCAACGTCCTGACTTTC. Its translation is CSANKGTGANVLTF.

The gene calls are TRBV6-2 or TRBV6-3 and TRBJ2-7, with TRBD2 as a possible D gene (6 bases). The CDR3 sequence is 14 residues long. V lost 5 bases, J lost 3 bases, and 14 bases lay in between. Germline CDR1 and CDR2: MNHEY and SVGEGT. The CDR3 region has the DNA TGTGCCAGCAGTCGGGGCGGAGGGGACTACGAGCAGTACTTC. Amino acids: CASSRGGGDYEQYF.

The gene calls are TRBV7-9 and TRBJ2-5; the D is unclear. The CDR3 is 16 amino acids. Germline V lookup: CDR1 SEHNR, CDR2 FQNEAQ (reference sequence). The V and J ends lost 2 bases and 0 bases respectively, with 13 bases between them. CDR3 amino acids: CASSLPATRYQETQYF. CDR3 nucleotides: TGTGCCAGCAGCTTACCCGCGACTCGATACCAAGAGACCCAGTACTTC.

CDR3 nucleotide sequence: TGCAGTGCTAGAAGAGGGACAGGGCAAGAGACCCAGTACTTC. Residues: CSARRGTGQETQYF. This chain connects TRBV20-1 to TRBJ2-5, with 9 nucleotides matching TRBD1. V trimming: 2 bases; J trimming: 2 bases; junction bases outside the gene matches: 3. Germline V lookup: CDR1 DFQATT, CDR2 SNEGSKA (reference sequence). The CDR3 extends over 14 amino acids.

Only a few counts were recorded for this clonotype. This chain links TRBV28 with TRBJ1-2, with D perhaps TRBD1 (5 bases). Trimming removed 2 bases from V and 3 bases from J, with 7 bases in between. The CDR3 has 13 amino acids. CDR1 is MDHEN and CDR2 is SYDVKM in the germline V gene. The CDR3 loop is CASSLGTDYGYTF. Here the CDR3 DNA reads TGTGCCAGCAGTTTAGGGACGGACTATGGCTACACCTTC.

The V gene is TRBV19, the J gene TRBJ2-7; D not certain. CDR1 is LNHDA, CDR2 SQIVND, per germline (reference sequence). This CDR3 spans 11 amino acids. Trimming shortened V by 8 bases and J by 7 bases, and 12 bases separated the two germline ends. CDR3 protein: CASGLSGEQYF. CDR3 DNA sequence: TGTGCCAGTGGTCTTTCGGGTGAGCAGTACTTC.

The chain links TRBV6-2 or TRBV6-3 to TRBJ2-1, with 7 nucleotides matching TRBD2. Germline assignment: CDR1 MNHEY and CDR2 SVGEGT. After removal of 1 base from V and 5 bases from J, the junction contained 5 bases not matched to a gene. CDR3 size: 15 residues. In DNA, the CDR3 is TGTGCCAGCAGTTACTGGGGGAGGGCCCACAATGAGCAGTTCTTC. This encodes CASSYWGRAHNEQFF.

This clonotype turned up a few times. This chain uses TRBV28 with TRBJ1-5, with D hard to call. The germline V gene encodes CDR1 MDHEN and CDR2 SYDVKM. The CDR3 sequence is 12 residues long. The V gene lost 6 bases and the J gene lost 10 bases, with 13 bases spanning the gap. The CDR3 coding sequence is TGTGCCAGCAGCGGGCCGGGTGCACCCCAGCATTTT. Translation gives CASSGPGAPQHF.

V is TRBV10-2 and J is TRBJ2-1; D uncertain. The CDR3 loop spans 10 amino acids. The V and J ends lost 5 bases and 8 bases respectively, with 4 bases between them. The germline gives CDR1 WSHSY, CDR2 SAAADI. The CDR3 DNA sequence: TGCGCCAGCAGTTACGATGAGCAGTTCTTC. Its translation is CASSYDEQFF.

This clonotype has more than one count but fewer than ten. The chain combines TRBV7-2 with TRBJ2-1, with 12 nucleotides matching TRBD2. From germline, CDR1 is SGHTA and CDR2 FQGNSA. The CDR3 spans 16 residues. The V gene end was trimmed by 5 bases and the J gene end by 6 bases; junction bases not matched to a gene: 8. CDR3 DNA sequence: TGTGCCAGCAGCCCGCTAGCGGGAGGGTTTGGCAATGAGCAGTTCTTC. Protein product: CASSPLAGGFGNEQFF.

This clonotype occurred once. The chain couples TRBV4-1 to TRBJ2-1, with D perhaps TRBD2 (6 bases). The CDR3 consists of 15 residues. The germline V and J ends were trimmed by 4 bases and 2 bases, with 12 bases remaining between them. Germline lookup yields CDR1 MGHRA and CDR2 YSYEKL. The CDR3 protein is CASSRLATAYNEQFF. The CDR3 DNA follows: TGCGCCAGCAGCCGTCTAGCGACGGCCTACAATGAGCAGTTCTTC.

The V gene is TRBV7-9, the J gene TRBJ1-1, with D possibly matching TRBD1 (5 bases). Germline V gene data show CDR1 as SEHNR and CDR2 as FQNEAQ (reference sequence). Trimming cost V 6 bases and J 2 bases, with 10 bases left between them. The CDR3 runs to 13 residues. CDR3 residues: CASRWDLNTEAFF. The DNA of the CDR3 is TGTGCCAGCAGATGGGACCTCAACACTGAAGCTTTCTTT.